This TCR beta chain was identified in a study of technical replicates of blood from a handful of donors. Using immunoSEQ multiplex PCR, the repertoire was profiled, and TCRdb retains in-frame clones only, with some absent. Among tens of thousands of clones listed, approximately 97% were seen once. Germline loops: CDR1 MGHRA, CDR2 YSYEKL. The CDR3 is made up of 14 amino acids. Germline trimming cut 6 bases from V and 7 bases from J; bases unmatched to any gene: 8. The source of this sequence is a human donor in good health. The sequenced material came from T cells isolated from PBMCs. The chain links TRBV4-1 to TRBJ1-2, with TRBD1 matching over 10 bases. As DNA, the CDR3 is TGCGCCAGCAGGCCGACCGGGACAGGGGCTGGCTACACCTTC. This sequence encodes CASRPTGTGAGYTF.